A single sample gave rise to the 19 T cell receptor beta chains below, sequenced in a study of shared clonotypes between healthy human individuals. Sequencing was performed with immunoSEQ multiplex PCR; in TCRdb, only in-frame clones are kept and a portion is missing. The sample holds roughly 2.4 million clones, approximately 96% seen once. The sample taken for sequencing was naive CD4+ T cells sorted from blood. The subset was: CD45RA+ positively selected. The origin of the receptors is a young man in good health.

The V gene is TRBV7-9, the J gene TRBJ1-4, with a possible D match to TRBD1 (5 bases). Germline V gene sequence: CDR1 SEHNR, CDR2 FQNEAQ (reference sequence). The CDR3 extends over 14 amino acids. Trimming shortened V by 2 bases and J by 5 bases, and 9 bases separated the two germline ends. CDR3 DNA sequence: TGTGCCAGCAGCTTACAGGGTTTAAATGAAAAACTGTTTTTT. As protein: CASSLQGLNEKLFF.

The rearrangement joins TRBV6-5 to TRBJ2-2, with 7 nucleotides matching TRBD1. V shed 4 bases and J 5 bases; nucleotides not matched to a gene: 7. The CDR3 is 15 residues long. The germline CDR1 and CDR2 sequences are MNHEY and SVGAGI. The CDR3 DNA reads TGTGCCAGCAGTTTATTTACAGGGGTGACCGGGGAGCTGTTTTTT. This codes for CASSLFTGVTGELFF.

This chain uses TRBV30 with TRBJ2-7, with TRBD1 matching 8 bases. The germline CDR1 and CDR2 sequences are GTSNPN and SVGIG (reference sequence). The CDR3 has 13 residues. Trimming took 2 bases from V and 3 from J; bases not matched to a gene: 3. DNA of the CDR3: TGTGCCTGGAGTTTCGGACAGGGCTACGAGCAGTACTTC. Translated: CAWSFGQGYEQYF.

This clone was recorded only once. The rearrangement uses TRBV5-5 and TRBJ1-2; no reliable D call. Germline lookup yields CDR1 SGHKS and CDR2 YYEKEE (reference sequence). This CDR3 comprises 15 residues. V was pared by 4 bases and J by 6 bases, with 19 bases between. The CDR3 bases are TGTGCCAGCAGCCTTTGGACGGCTTCTATGGATGGCTACACCTTC. Protein sequence: CASSLWTASMDGYTF.

The chain employs TRBV2 and TRBJ1-2, with no clear D. With 7 bases removed from V and 0 bases from J, the gap between germline ends came to 9 bases. The CDR3 has 13 residues. Germline CDR1 SNHLY, CDR2 FYNNEI. For the CDR3, the DNA is TGTGCCAGCAAAGAATTATCTAACTATGGCTACACCTTC. This codes for CASKELSNYGYTF.

In nucleotides, the CDR3 is TGTGCCAGCGGAGATGGAAAACTGTTTTTT. Protein: CASGDGKLFF. This chain uses TRBV6-1 with TRBJ1-4; unclear D gene. The CDR3 loop spans 10 amino acids. V dropped 8 bases and J dropped 10 bases, with 8 bases sitting between them. Germline values: CDR1 MNHNS, CDR2 SASEGT.

This clone was seen only once. The chain combines TRBV5-5 with TRBJ1-6; D remains ambiguous. V dropped 4 bases and J dropped 1 base, with 9 bases sitting between them. The germline V gene encodes CDR1 SGHKS and CDR2 YYEKEE (reference sequence). This CDR3 contains 15 residues. The CDR3 sequence is CASSPEGSYNSPLHF. In DNA, the CDR3 is TGTGCCAGCAGCCCGGAAGGGTCCTATAATTCACCCCTCCACTTT. The complete variable domain, with remaining parts taken from reference TRBV5-5 and TRBJ1-6, reads DAGVTQSPTHLIKTRGQQVTLRCSPISGHKSVSWYQQVLGQGPQFIFQYYEKEERGRGNFPDRFSARQFPNYSSELNVNALLLGDSALYLCASSPEGSYNSPLHFGNGTRLTVT.

J is TRBJ1-3 and V is TRBV18; 7 bases are shared with TRBD1. Germline V gene sequence: CDR1 KGHSH, CDR2 LQKENI. V was clipped by 4 bases and J by 4 bases; unmatched bases: 4. The CDR3 sequence is 14 residues long. Written as DNA, the CDR3 is TGTGCCAGCTCACGGGACAGCGAAGGAAACACCATATATTTT. It codes for CASSRDSEGNTIYF.

The rearrangement uses TRBV27 and TRBJ1-4; D unclear. The CDR3 contains 15 residues. Germline V gene sequence: CDR1 MNHEY, CDR2 SMNVEV (reference sequence). V was shortened by 2 bases and J by 5 bases, with 12 bases between the two germline ends. The CDR3 loop is CASSLTGVANEKLFF. CDR3 nucleotides: TGTGCCAGCAGTTTAACCGGGGTCGCAAATGAAAAACTGTTTTTT.

The chain couples TRBV19 to TRBJ2-7, with TRBD2 matching over 9 bases. The V gene's germline CDR1 is LNHDA and CDR2 SQIVND (reference sequence). The CDR3 has 13 residues. Trimming at V came to 6 bases and at J to 2 bases, leaving 2 bases not matched to a gene. CDR3 nucleotide sequence: TGTGCCAGTAGGGGCGGGAGGGCCTACGAGCAGTACTTC. Translating it yields CASRGGRAYEQYF.

This chain connects TRBV28 to TRBJ1-2; perhaps TRBD1 as D (5 bases). The germline V and J ends were trimmed by 4 bases and 4 bases, with 10 bases remaining between them. This CDR3 spans 13 amino acids. Germline-derived CDR1 and CDR2 are MDHEN and SYDVKM. Here the CDR3 reads CASSSRDLYGYTF. The CDR3 DNA follows: TGTGCCAGCAGTTCCCGGGACCTCTATGGCTACACCTTC.

The V gene is TRBV7-7, the J gene TRBJ1-4; D not certain. Germline loops: CDR1 SSHAT, CDR2 FNYEAQ (reference sequence). This CDR3 comprises 9 residues. CDR3 DNA sequence: TGTGCTCCCGCTCGAAAACTGTTTTTT. Its protein product is CAPARKLFF.

The rearrangement uses TRBV21-1 and TRBJ2-7; the listed D gene, TRBD1, was not tested against the DNA. TRBV21-1 constitutes a pseudogene. The CDR3 is made up of 15 amino acids. CDR3 sequence reads: CASSKGRGPTYEQYF. In DNA form, the CDR3 reads TGTGCCAGCAGCAAAGGCAGGGGGCCCACCTACGAGCAGTACTTC.

This sequence joins TRBV6-6 and TRBJ2-7, with 11 bases fitting TRBD2. This CDR3 comprises 16 residues. The ends lost 3 bases at V and 3 bases at J; junction bases unmatched: 7. CDR1 MNHNY and CDR2 SVGAGI come from the germline V gene (reference sequence). The CDR3 sequence: CASSYLAGGPLYEQYF. In DNA form, the CDR3 reads TGTGCCAGCAGTTATCTAGCGGGGGGACCCCTCTACGAGCAGTACTTC.

V is TRBV5-8 and J is TRBJ2-1; 10 bases align to TRBD2. CDR1 and CDR2 from the germline V gene are SGHTS and YDEGEE. Germline trimming cut 4 bases from V and 6 bases from J; bases unmatched to any gene: 10. This CDR3 spans 16 amino acids. This CDR3 reads CASSHTAGGPSNEQFF. CDR3 DNA: TGTGCCAGCAGCCATACAGCGGGAGGGCCGTCCAATGAGCAGTTCTTC.

V usage is TRBV18 and J usage is TRBJ2-3; D possibly corresponds to TRBD1 (6 bases). V lost 0 bases and J lost 1, with 11 bases in between. Germline values: CDR1 KGHSH, CDR2 LQKENI. The CDR3 has 16 amino acids. The CDR3: CASSPPNRERTDTQYF. The CDR3 coding sequence is TGTGCCAGCTCACCACCGAACAGGGAGCGCACAGATACGCAGTATTTT.

This clone came up a few times. The chain has TRBV7-6 and TRBJ2-5; D unclear. Trimming took 0 bases from V and 0 from J, leaving 2 bases between them. Germline V gene lookup returns CDR1 SGHVS and CDR2 FNYEAQ. There are 13 residues in the CDR3. The CDR3 reads CASSLADQETQYF. DNA for the CDR3: TGTGCCAGCAGCTTAGCGGACCAAGAGACCCAGTACTTC. Variable domain in full (rest from reference TRBV7-6 and TRBJ2-5): GAGVSQSPRYKVTKRGQDVALRCDPISGHVSLYWYRQALGQGPEFLTYFNYEAQQDKSGLPNDRFSAERPEGSISTLTIQRTEQRDSAMYRCASSLADQETQYFGPGTRLLVL.

This chain's CDR3 is CASSFRNYYNEQFF. The DNA for the CDR3 is TGTGCCAGCAGCTTTCGGAACTACTACAATGAGCAGTTCTTC. The chain couples TRBV7-9 to TRBJ2-1; D unclear. V was trimmed by 3 bases and J by 3 bases, leaving 9 bases between them. CDR1 is SEHNR, CDR2 FQNEAQ, per germline (reference sequence). The CDR3 has 14 amino acids.

This sequence joins TRBV6-6 and TRBJ2-5, with D maybe TRBD1 (6 bases). The CDR3 is 16 residues long. The V end was cut by 6 bases, the J end by 2 bases, with 19 bases between. CDR1 and CDR2 from the germline V gene are MNHNY and SVGAGI (reference sequence). CDR3 residues: CASSPPLGQPQETQYF. In DNA, the CDR3 is TGTGCCAGCAGCCCCCCCCTAGGACAGCCTCAAGAGACCCAGTACTTC.